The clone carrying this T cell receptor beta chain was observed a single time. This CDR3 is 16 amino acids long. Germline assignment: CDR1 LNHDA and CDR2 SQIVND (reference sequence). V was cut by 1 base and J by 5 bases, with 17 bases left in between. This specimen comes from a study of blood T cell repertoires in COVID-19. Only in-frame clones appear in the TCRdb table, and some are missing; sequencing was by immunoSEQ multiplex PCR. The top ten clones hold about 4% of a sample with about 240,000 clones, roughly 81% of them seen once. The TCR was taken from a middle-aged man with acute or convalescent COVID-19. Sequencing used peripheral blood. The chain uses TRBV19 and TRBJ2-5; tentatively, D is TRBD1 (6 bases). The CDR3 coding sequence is TGTGCCAGTAGTATAGGAGGGACATGGTCGGGGGAGACCCAGTACTTC. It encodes CASSIGGTWSGETQYF.